Following are 11 T cell receptor beta chains from one sample sequenced in a study of cytomegalovirus exposure and HLA in healthy donors. 60 Vbeta and 13 Jbeta primers were used in PCR. Measured with immunoSEQ multiplex PCR; TCRdb has only the in-frame clones, and not every one. The sample includes 100,000 to 150,000 clones, 80% of them seen just once. Sequencing was carried out using PBMCs. These receptors all come from a female donor in good health and CMV-seropositive.

The genes are TRBV7-2 and TRBJ2-2, with 10 bases identical to TRBD2. Trimming took 3 bases from V and 1 from J; bases not matched to a gene: 8. The germline V gene has CDR1 SGHTA and CDR2 FQGNSA. The CDR3 contains 18 residues. The CDR3 spells CASSLMVAGGGNTGELFF. The CDR3 DNA is TGTGCCAGCAGCTTGATGGTAGCGGGGGGCGGGAACACCGGGGAGCTGTTTTTT.

The genes are TRBV5-6 and TRBJ1-2; TRBD1 matches 10 bases. There are 15 residues in the CDR3. Germline V gives CDR1 SGHDT, CDR2 YYEEEE. Trimming took 0 bases from V and 8 from J; bases not matched to a gene: 7. Written as DNA, the CDR3 is TGTGCCAGCAGCTTGGGACAGGGGGCTGGTATGGGCTACACCTTC. Translating gives CASSLGQGAGMGYTF. The whole variable domain, remainder taken from reference TRBV5-6 and TRBJ1-2, is DAGVTQSPTHLIKTRGQQVTLRCSPKSGHDTVSWYQQALGQGPQFIFQYYEEEERQRGNFPDRFSGHQFPNYSSELNVNALLLGDSALYLCASSLGQGAGMGYTFGSGTRLTVV.

This rearrangement joins TRBV15 to TRBJ2-3, with 10 bases lining up with TRBD2. Trimming removed 4 bases from V and 0 bases from J; junction bases left unmatched: 16. Germline CDR1 and CDR2: LNHNV and YYDKDF (reference sequence). This CDR3 spans 20 amino acids. The CDR3 region is CATSTETGLAEGPSTDTQYF. The CDR3 region has the DNA TGTGCCACCAGCACGGAAACAGGACTAGCGGAGGGCCCTAGCACAGATACGCAGTATTTT. The full variable domain, completed using reference TRBV15 and TRBJ2-3, is DAMVIQNPRYQVTQFGKPVTLSCSQTLNHNVMYWYQQKSSQAPKLLFHYYDKDFNNEADTPDNFQSRRPNTSFCFLDIRSPGLGDTAMYLCATSTETGLAEGPSTDTQYFGPGTRLTVL.

V is TRBV6-6 and J is TRBJ2-7, with D perhaps TRBD1 (6 bases). Germline values: CDR1 MNHNY, CDR2 SVGAGI (reference sequence). This CDR3 contains 13 residues. V shed 3 bases and J shed 3 bases, with 9 bases lying between them. The CDR3 here is CASSYVQGYEQYF. As DNA, the CDR3 is TGTGCCAGCAGTTATGTACAGGGCTACGAGCAGTACTTC.

The chain joins TRBV6-5 to TRBJ1-2; no clear D gene. The germline gives CDR1 MNHEY, CDR2 SVGAGI. This CDR3 comprises 13 residues. V was pared by 6 bases and J by 11 bases, with 19 bases between. CDR3 in amino acids: CASRDPGRAGYTF. As DNA, the CDR3 is TGTGCCAGCAGGGACCCGGGCCGCGCGGGATACACCTTC.

The table lists this clone with a count of one. The chain combines TRBV9 with TRBJ2-1; possible D gene TRBD2, 5 bases. The V and J ends lost 0 bases and 2 bases respectively, with 9 bases between them. This CDR3 has 15 residues. The germline V gene has CDR1 SGDLS and CDR2 YYNGEE. For the CDR3, the DNA is TGTGCCAGCAGCGTAGTCGGGGTCCCCTACAATGAGCAGTTCTTC. Protein: CASSVVGVPYNEQFF.

This clone was seen more than once but under ten times. This chain joins TRBV4-2 and TRBJ1-6; no definite D call. The CDR3 loop spans 16 amino acids. In germline, CDR1 is LGHNA, CDR2 YNFKEQ. Trimming took 5 bases from V and 7 from J, leaving 18 bases between them. The CDR3 sequence: CASSTPAPRENSPLHF. CDR3 sequence (DNA): TGTGCCAGCAGCACCCCCGCCCCGAGGGAGAATTCACCCCTCCACTTT.

Concerning this clone: A read error may produce the germline difference seen at one junction end. The V gene is TRBV5-1, the J gene TRBJ2-7; D uncertain. The length of the CDR3 is 12 residues. Looked up from germline, CDR1 is SGHRS and CDR2 is YFSETQ. The DNA for the CDR3 is TGCGCCAGCAGTCCCAACTCCGACGAGCAGTACTTC. This sequence encodes CASSPNSDEQYF.

V and J are TRBV11-2 and TRBJ2-3, with D hard to call. The CDR3 consists of 16 residues. Looked up from germline, CDR1 is SGHAT and CDR2 is FQNNGV. The V end was cut by 1 base, the J end by 3 bases, with 14 bases between. CDR3 in amino acids: CASSLVASSRTDTQYF. The DNA of the CDR3 is TGTGCCAGCAGCTTAGTGGCGAGTTCGAGGACAGATACGCAGTATTTT. Full variable domain (remainder filled in from reference TRBV11-2 and TRBJ2-3): EAGVAQSPRYKIIEKRQSVAFWCNPISGHATLYWYQQILGQGPKLLIQFQNNGVVDDSQLPKDRFSAERLKGVDSTLKIQPAKLEDSAVYLCASSLVASSRTDTQYFGPGTRLTVL.

V and J are TRBV5-1 and TRBJ2-5; D unclear. Matching the DNA end better, TRBJ2-7 makes the J call doubtful. Germline V lookup: CDR1 SGHRS, CDR2 YFSETQ. The CDR3 is 14 amino acids. This CDR3 reads CASSLVASSYEQYF. The CDR3 DNA reads as TGCGCCAGCAGCTTGGTAGCTAGCTCCTACGAGCAGTACTTC.

V gene TRBV9 combines with J gene TRBJ2-1, with a tentative D call TRBD1 (5 bases). Germline CDR1 and CDR2: SGDLS and YYNGEE. V lost 1 base to trimming and J lost 2 bases, with 10 bases between them. The CDR3 runs to 15 residues. The CDR3 sequence: CASSVYAGTYNEQFF. The CDR3 nucleotides are TGTGCCAGCAGCGTATACGCAGGGACCTACAATGAGCAGTTCTTC.